The T cell receptor (beta chain) under discussion was sequenced for a study of blood T cells in healthy people across ages. The use of a sample-barcoded 5' primer and a J-beta primer mix characterized a second PCR of roughly 6 to 12 cycles. TCRdb ran MiXCR on the 5' RACE reads and lists one entry per CDR3 protein. Of 700,000 to 850,000 distinct CDR3 sequences listed, 36% are singletons. Every sample gave at least 6 micrograms of total RNA when it was extracted. For this clonotype: Its target is unknown.

Findings of the study overall: It was held that the diversity estimates obtained from one million T cells were underestimates. Per million T cells, the diversity of TCR beta decreased roughly linearly as age advanced. Since the PBMCs were unsorted, naive and antigen-experienced cells could not be conclusively compared.

Material for sequencing was blood. The receptor was derived from a man aged 18 to 30 in good health.

The CDR3 spells CASRPSAGGMRKLFF. DNA for the CDR3: TGTGCCAGCAGGCCCTCGGCAGGGGGCATGAGAAAACTGTTTTTT. The J gene is TRBJ1-4, the V gene TRBV12-3 or TRBV12-4; TRBD1 aligns across 8 bases. CDR3 length: 15 residues. V gave up 6 bases and J gave up 10 bases; unmatched junction bases: 13.